A single sample is the source of the 2 T cell receptor beta chains below, sequenced in a study of OX40 agonist ivuxolimab in advanced cancers. Using immunoSEQ multiplex PCR, the repertoire was profiled, and TCRdb retains in-frame clones only, with some absent. Found here are tens of thousands of clones, around 88% of them singletons; the top ten hold 1.2% to 1.5%. The sample here was CD4+ or CD8+ T cells sorted from blood, taken in a trial of the OX40 agonist ivuxolimab. The source is an adult with an advanced solid tumor such as melanoma, head and neck, liver or kidney cancer.

The V call is TRBV4-1, the J call TRBJ2-1; TRBD1 matches 9 bases. V lost 4 bases, J lost 5 bases, and 15 bases stayed unmatched. The CDR3 length is 18 residues. The germline gives CDR1 MGHRA, CDR2 YSYEKL. DNA of the CDR3: TGCGCCAGCAGCCGCCCATCCCGGGACAGGGCTTTAGACAATGAGCAGTTCTTC. Protein sequence: CASSRPSRDRALDNEQFF.

The rearrangement joins TRBV28 to TRBJ1-4, with 7 bases fitting TRBD1. V was clipped by 9 bases and J by 8 bases; unmatched bases: 6. Germline V lookup: CDR1 MDHEN, CDR2 SYDVKM. The CDR3 has 12 amino acids. The CDR3 DNA follows: TGTGCCAGAGGGGACAGCAAGGAAAAACTGTTTTTT. Its protein is CARGDSKEKLFF.